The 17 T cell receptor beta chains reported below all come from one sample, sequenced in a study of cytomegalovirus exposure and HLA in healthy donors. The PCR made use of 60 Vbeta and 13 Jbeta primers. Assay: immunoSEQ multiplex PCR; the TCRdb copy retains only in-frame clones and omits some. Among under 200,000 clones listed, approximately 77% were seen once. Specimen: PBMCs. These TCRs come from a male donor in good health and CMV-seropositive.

This CDR3 is CASSRGTAAEETQYF. CDR3 sequence (DNA): TGCGCCAGCAGCCGGGGGACGGCGGCGGAAGAGACCCAGTACTTC. The chain uses TRBV5-1 and TRBJ2-5; TRBD2 might be the D (6 bases). Germline CDR1 and CDR2: SGHRS and YFSETQ. Trimming removed 4 bases at V and 3 bases at J, with 16 bases between. The CDR3 totals 15 residues.

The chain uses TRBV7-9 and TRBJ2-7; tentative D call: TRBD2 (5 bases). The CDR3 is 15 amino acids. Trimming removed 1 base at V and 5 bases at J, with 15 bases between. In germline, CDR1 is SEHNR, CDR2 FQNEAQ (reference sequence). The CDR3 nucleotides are TGTGCCAGCAGCTTAGGGGCTAGCTCCCTCCACGAGCAGTACTTC. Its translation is CASSLGASSLHEQYF.

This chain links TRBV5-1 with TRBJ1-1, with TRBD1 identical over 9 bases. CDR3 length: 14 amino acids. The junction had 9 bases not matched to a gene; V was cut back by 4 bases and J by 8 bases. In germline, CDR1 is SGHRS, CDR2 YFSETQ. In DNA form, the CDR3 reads TGCGCCAGCAGCCGCGAGACAGGGGGGGAAGAAGCTTTCTTT. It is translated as CASSRETGGEEAFF.

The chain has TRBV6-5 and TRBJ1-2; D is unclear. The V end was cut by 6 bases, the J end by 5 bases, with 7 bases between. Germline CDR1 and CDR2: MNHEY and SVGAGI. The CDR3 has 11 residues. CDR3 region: CASRESYGYTF. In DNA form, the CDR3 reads TGTGCCAGCAGGGAGTCTTATGGCTACACCTTC.

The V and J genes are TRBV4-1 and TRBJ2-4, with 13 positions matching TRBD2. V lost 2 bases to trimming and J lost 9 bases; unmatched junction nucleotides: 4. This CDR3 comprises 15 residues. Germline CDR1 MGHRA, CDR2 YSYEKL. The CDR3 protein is CASSQPTSGGSIQYF. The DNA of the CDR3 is TGCGCCAGCAGCCAACCGACTAGCGGGGGGAGCATTCAGTACTTC.

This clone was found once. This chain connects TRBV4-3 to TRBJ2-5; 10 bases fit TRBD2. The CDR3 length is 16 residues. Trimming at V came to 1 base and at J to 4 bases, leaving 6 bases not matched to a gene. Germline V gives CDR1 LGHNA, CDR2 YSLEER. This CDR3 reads CASSQVNSGGLETQYF. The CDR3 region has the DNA TGCGCCAGCAGCCAAGTGAATAGCGGGGGGTTAGAGACCCAGTACTTC.

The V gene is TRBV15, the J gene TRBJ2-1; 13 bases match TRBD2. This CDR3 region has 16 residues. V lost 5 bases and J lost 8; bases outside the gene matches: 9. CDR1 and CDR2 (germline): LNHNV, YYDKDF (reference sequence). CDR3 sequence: CATSLGLAGARDEQFF. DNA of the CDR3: TGTGCCACCAGCCTAGGACTAGCGGGGGCTCGGGATGAGCAGTTCTTC.

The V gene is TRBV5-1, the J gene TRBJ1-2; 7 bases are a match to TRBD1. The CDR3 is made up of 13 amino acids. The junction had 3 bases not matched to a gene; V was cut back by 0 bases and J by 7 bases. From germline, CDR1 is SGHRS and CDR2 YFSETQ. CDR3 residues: CASSLETGFGYTF. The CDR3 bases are TGCGCCAGCAGCTTGGAGACAGGGTTTGGCTACACCTTC.

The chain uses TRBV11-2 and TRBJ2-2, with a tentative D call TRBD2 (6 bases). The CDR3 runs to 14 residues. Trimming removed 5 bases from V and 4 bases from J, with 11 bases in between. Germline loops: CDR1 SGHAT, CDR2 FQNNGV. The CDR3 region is CASSAGGGTGELFF. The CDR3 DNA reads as TGTGCCAGCAGCGCCGGGGGAGGCACCGGGGAGCTGTTTTTT.

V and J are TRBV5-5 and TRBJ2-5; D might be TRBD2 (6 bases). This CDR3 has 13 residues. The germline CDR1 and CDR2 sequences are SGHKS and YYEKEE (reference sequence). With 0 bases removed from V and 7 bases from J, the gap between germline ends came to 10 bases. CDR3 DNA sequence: TGTGCCAGCAGCTTGGATCCAGCGGGGACCCAGTACTTC. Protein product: CASSLDPAGTQYF.

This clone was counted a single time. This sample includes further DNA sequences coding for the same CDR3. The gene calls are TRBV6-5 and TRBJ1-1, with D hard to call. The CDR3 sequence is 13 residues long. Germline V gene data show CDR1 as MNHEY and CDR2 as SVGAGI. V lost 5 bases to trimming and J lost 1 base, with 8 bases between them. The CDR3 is CASSEGQNTEAFF. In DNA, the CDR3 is TGTGCCAGCAGTGAGGGTCAGAACACTGAAGCTTTCTTT.

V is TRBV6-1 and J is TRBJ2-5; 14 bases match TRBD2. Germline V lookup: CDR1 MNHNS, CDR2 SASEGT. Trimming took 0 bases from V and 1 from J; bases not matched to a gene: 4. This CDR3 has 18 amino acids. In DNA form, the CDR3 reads TGTGCCAGCAGTGAAGCGGAGGGACTAGCGGGGGCCCAAGAGACCCAGTACTTC. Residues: CASSEAEGLAGAQETQYF.

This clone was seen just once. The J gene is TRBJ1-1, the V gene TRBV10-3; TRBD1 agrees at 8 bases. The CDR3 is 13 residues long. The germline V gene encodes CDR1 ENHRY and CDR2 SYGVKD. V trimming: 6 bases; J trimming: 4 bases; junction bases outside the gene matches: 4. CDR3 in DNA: TGTGCCATCAGAACAGGGGGATCCACTGAAGCTTTCTTT. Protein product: CAIRTGGSTEAFF.

The DNA of the CDR3 is TGTGCCAGCAGCCTCGAGCGCGGGGGAACCTATGGCTACACCTTC. Protein sequence: CASSLERGGTYGYTF. V usage is TRBV7-9 and J usage is TRBJ1-2; D is perhaps TRBD1 (5 bases). This CDR3 has 15 amino acids. The germline V gene encodes CDR1 SEHNR and CDR2 FQNEAQ (reference sequence). Between the trimmed V and J ends, which lost 5 bases and 4 bases, there was a span of 17 bases.

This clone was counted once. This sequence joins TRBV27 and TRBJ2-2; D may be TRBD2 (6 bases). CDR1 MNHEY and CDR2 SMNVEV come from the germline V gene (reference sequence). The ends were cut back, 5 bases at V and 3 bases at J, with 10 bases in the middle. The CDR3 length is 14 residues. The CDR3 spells CASSPGLYTGELFF. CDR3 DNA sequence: TGTGCCAGCAGTCCCGGACTATACACCGGGGAGCTGTTTTTT.

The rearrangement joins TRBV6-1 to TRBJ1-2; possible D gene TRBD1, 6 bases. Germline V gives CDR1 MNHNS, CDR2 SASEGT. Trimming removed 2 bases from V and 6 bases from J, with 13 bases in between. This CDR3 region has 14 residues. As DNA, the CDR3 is TGTGCCAGCAGTGAAAACAGGGAATCGAATGGCTACACCTTC. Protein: CASSENRESNGYTF.

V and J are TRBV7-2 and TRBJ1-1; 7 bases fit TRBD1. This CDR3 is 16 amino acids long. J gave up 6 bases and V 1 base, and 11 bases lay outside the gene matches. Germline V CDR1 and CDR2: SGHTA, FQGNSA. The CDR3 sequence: CASSLGQGRPSAEAFF. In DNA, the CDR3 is TGTGCCAGCAGCTTAGGACAGGGTCGTCCGAGCGCTGAAGCTTTCTTT.